This entry is about one T cell receptor (beta chain). Under the authors' procedure: From reference gene primer amplification, estimates of nucleated cell counts were derived. Method: immunoSEQ multiplex PCR; TCRdb's copy keeps in-frame clones and lacks some. V, J and clone size are those of that table, while D and trimming were read from the DNA. The sample contains just under 300,000 clones, around nine tenths of which appear only once. This CDR3 comprises 15 residues. Trimming took off 3 bases at V and 10 bases at J, with 21 bases between the two ends. Germline CDR1 is DFQATT and CDR2 is SNEGSKA (reference sequence). The sample originates from a study of blood T cell repertoires in COVID-19. At the level of the study: Material from acute and convalescent COVID-19 was sourced from the United States, Italy and Spain. PBMCs, B-cell-depleted T cells, or T cells provided the cDNA or gDNA that made up the material.

The chain carries TRBV20-1 and TRBJ1-4; D may be TRBD1 (6 bases). The sequenced sample consisted of peripheral blood. The clonotype originates from a man between 65 and 85 years old with acute or convalescent COVID-19. CDR3 sequence: CSASDKRGLTTKLFF. The CDR3 coding sequence is TGCAGTGCTAGTGATAAGCGGGGGCTCACGACAAAACTGTTTTTT.